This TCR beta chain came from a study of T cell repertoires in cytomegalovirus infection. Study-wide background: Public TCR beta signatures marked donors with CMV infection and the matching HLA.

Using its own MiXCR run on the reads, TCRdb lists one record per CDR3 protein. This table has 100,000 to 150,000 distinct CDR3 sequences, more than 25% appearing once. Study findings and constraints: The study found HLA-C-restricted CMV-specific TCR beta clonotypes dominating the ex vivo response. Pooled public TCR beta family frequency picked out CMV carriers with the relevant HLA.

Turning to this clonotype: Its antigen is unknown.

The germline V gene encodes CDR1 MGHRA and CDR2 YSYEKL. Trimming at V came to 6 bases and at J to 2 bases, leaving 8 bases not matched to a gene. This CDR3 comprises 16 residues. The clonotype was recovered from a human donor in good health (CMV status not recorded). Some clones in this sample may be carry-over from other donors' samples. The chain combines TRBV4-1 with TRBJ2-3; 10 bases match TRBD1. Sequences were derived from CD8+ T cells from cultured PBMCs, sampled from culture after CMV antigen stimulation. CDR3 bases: TGCGCCAGCAGGCGAACCGGGACAGGGGCCACAGATACGCAGTATTTT. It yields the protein CASRRTGTGATDTQYF.